This TCR beta chain was recovered during a study of blood T cell repertoires in COVID-19. Germline CDR1 is SGDLS and CDR2 is YYNGEE. CDR3 length equals 15 residues. V gave up 0 bases and J gave up 0 bases, with 8 bases separating them. Produced via immunoSEQ multiplex PCR; TCRdb's table is partial and in-frame only. The sample records 100,000 or so clones, 65% to 90% being singletons. The chain joins TRBV9 to TRBJ2-3, with no clear D. Material: peripheral blood. The TCR sequence derives from a man in his fifties or sixties with acute or convalescent COVID-19. CDR3 region: CASSVDTPSTDTQYF. The CDR3 DNA follows: TGTGCCAGCAGCGTAGATACTCCCAGCACAGATACGCAGTATTTT.